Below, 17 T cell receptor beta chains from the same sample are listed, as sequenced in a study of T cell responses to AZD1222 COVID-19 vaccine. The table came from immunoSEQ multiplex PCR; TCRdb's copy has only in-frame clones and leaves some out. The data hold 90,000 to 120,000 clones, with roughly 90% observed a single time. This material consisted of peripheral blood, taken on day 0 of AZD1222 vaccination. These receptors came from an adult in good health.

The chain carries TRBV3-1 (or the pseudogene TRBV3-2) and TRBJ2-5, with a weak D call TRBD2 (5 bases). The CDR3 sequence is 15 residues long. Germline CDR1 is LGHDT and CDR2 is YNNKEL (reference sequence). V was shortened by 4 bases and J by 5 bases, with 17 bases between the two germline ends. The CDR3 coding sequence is TGTGCCAGCAGCCGAGACCGGGGTACAGTCGAGACCCAGTACTTC. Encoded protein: CASSRDRGTVETQYF.

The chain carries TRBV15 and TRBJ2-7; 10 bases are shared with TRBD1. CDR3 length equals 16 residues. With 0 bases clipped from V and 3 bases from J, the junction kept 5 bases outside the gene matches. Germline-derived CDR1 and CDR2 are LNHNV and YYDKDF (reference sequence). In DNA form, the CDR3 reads TGTGCCACCAGCAGAGATCTCGGGACAGGGGTCTACGAGCAGTACTTC. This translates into CATSRDLGTGVYEQYF.

CDR3 sequence: CASSDGRANYGYTF. The CDR3 DNA sequence: TGTGCCAGCAGTGACGGCAGAGCTAACTATGGCTACACCTTC. V usage is TRBV6-4 and J usage is TRBJ1-2; D ambiguous. Germline V gene data show CDR1 as MRHNA and CDR2 as SNTAGT. Trimming stripped 2 bases from V and 0 bases from J, with 7 bases between. The CDR3 covers 14 residues.

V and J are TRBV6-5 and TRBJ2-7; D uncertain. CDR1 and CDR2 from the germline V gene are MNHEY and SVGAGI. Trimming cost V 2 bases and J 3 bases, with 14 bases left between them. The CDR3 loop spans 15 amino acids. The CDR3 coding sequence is TGTGCCAGCAGTTACGGAGTGTCGGCTGACTACGAGCAGTACTTC. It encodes CASSYGVSADYEQYF.

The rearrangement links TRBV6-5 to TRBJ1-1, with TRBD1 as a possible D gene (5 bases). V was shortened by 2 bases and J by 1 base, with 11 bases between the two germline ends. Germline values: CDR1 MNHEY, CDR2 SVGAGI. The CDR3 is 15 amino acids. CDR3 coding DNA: TGTGCCAGCAGTTACGATTACAGGCCGAACACTGAAGCTTTCTTT. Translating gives CASSYDYRPNTEAFF.

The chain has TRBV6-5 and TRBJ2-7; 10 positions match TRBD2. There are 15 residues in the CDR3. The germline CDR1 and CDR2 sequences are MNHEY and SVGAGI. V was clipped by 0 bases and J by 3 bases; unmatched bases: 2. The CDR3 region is CASSYSLAGGYEQYF. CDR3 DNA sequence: TGTGCCAGCAGTTACTCGTTAGCGGGGGGCTACGAGCAGTACTTC.

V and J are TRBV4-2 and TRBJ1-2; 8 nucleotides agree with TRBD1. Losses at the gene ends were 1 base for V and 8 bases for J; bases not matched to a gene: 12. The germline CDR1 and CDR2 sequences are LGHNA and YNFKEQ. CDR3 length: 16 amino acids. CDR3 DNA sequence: TGTGCCAGCAGCCAAGCAGGTGGACAGGGACTCCTAGGCTACACCTTC. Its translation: CASSQAGGQGLLGYTF.

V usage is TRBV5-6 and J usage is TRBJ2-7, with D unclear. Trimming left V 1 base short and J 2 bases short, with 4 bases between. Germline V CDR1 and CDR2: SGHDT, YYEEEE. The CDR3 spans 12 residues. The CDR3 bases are TGTGCCAGCAGCTTGACAACCTACGAGCAGTACTTC. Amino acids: CASSLTTYEQYF.

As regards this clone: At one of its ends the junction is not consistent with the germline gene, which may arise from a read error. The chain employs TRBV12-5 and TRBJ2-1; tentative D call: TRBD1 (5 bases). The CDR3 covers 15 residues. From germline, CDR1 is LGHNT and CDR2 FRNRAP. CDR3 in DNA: TGTGCTAGTGTTTTGTTGGGGCCCCCTTTGCGGAAGCAGTTCTTC. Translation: CASVLLGPPLRKQFF.

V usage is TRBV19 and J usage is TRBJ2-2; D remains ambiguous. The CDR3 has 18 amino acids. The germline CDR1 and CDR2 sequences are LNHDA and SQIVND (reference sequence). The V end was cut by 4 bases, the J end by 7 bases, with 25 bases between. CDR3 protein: CASSTRAPFGQSSGELFF. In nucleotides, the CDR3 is TGTGCCAGTAGTACCCGGGCCCCCTTTGGCCAAAGTAGCGGGGAGCTGTTTTTT.

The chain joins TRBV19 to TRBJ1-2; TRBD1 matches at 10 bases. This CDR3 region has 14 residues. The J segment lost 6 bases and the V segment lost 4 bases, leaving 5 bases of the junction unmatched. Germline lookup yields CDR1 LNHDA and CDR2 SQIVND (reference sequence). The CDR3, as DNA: TGTGCCAGTAGTACCGACAGGGGGCAGGATGGCTACACCTTC. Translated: CASSTDRGQDGYTF.

As DNA, the CDR3 is TGTGCCAGTAGCTTAACGGAGAACACTGAAGCTTTCTTT. Translated: CASSLTENTEAFF. This chain joins TRBV19 and TRBJ1-1; the D is unclear. CDR3 length: 13 amino acids. Trimming removed 6 bases from V and 1 base from J, with 9 bases in between. Per germline, CDR1 LNHDA and CDR2 SQIVND (reference sequence).

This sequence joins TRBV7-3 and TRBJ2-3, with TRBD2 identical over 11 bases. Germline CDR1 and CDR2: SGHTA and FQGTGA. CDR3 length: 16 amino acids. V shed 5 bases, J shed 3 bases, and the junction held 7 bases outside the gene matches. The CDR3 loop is CASSVSGRGNTDTQYF. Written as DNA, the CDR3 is TGTGCCAGCAGCGTTAGCGGGAGGGGTAATACAGATACGCAGTATTTT.

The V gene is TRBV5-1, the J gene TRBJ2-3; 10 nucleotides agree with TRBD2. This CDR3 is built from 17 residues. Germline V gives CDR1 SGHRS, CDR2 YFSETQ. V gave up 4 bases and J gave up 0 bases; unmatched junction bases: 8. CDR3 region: CASSPPASGGSTDTQYF. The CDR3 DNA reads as TGCGCCAGCAGCCCCCCTGCTAGCGGGGGTAGCACAGATACGCAGTATTTT.

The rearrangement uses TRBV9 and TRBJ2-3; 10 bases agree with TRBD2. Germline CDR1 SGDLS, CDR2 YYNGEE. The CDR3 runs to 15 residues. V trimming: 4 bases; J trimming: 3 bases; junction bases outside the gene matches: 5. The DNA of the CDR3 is TGTGCCAGCAGCTCGCGACTAGCGGGTACAGATACGCAGTATTTT. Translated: CASSSRLAGTDTQYF.

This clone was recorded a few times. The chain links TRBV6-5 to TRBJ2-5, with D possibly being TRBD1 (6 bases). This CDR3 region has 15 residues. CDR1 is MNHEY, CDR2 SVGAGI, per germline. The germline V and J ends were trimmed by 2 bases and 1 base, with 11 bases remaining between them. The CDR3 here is CASSYSPDSQETQYF. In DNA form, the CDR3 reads TGTGCCAGCAGTTACAGCCCGGACAGCCAAGAGACCCAGTACTTC.

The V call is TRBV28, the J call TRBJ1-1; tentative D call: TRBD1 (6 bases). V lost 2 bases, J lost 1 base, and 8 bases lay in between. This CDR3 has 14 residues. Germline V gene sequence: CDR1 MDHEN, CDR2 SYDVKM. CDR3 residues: CASSLGQTNTEAFF. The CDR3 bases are TGTGCCAGCAGTTTAGGACAGACGAACACTGAAGCTTTCTTT.